Here is one T cell receptor (beta chain) with its context. No antigen is known for it. No much larger clone is present one base from it, and per-base qualities are unavailable. The data were obtained in a study of graft-versus-host responses after intestinal transplantation (dated by TCRdb to 2020 to 2022). At the level of the whole study: Recipients received multivisceral, liver-intestinal, or isolated intestinal transplants. All recipients received anti-thymocyte globulin induction followed by maintenance tacrolimus and steroids for roughly three years. Graft-versus-host and host-versus-graft alloreactive T cell clones were tracked in the graft, circulation and bone marrow after intestinal transplantation using bulk TCR-beta CDR3 sequencing. To identify alloreactive clones, pre-transplant mixed lymphocyte reaction products were sequenced and then compared with unstimulated pre-transplant donor and recipient T cells. A cohort of about 25 intestinal transplant recipients, including one retransplant, was enrolled, and 3 patients lacking pretransplant specimens were excluded. Donor T cell macrochimerism was defined as a peak of at least 4% donor T cells among recipient peripheral blood mononuclear cells. Samples from a few later patients were sequenced in-house on an Illumina MiSeq with MiXCR processing rather than by the commercial service. The paper's findings and limits, for the study overall: GvH clones were detected in recipient bone marrow, and some of these GvH clones were observed earlier in ileal mucosa or blood, consistent with an intestinal mucosal origin. High GvH to HvG T cell clonal ratios were observed in the allografts of patients with donor T cell macrochimerism. The conclusions were limited by the relatively low number and heterogeneity of the intestinal transplant patients. Peak levels of circulating GvH clones were associated with declines in HvG clones early after transplant.

What the time point label conveys for this sample: cells obtained before transplantation from donor or recipient. CD3+CD4+ and CD3+CD8+ populations were FACS-sorted from unstimulated pre-transplant donor and recipient cells taken from spleen or lymph nodes. The CDR3 numbers 14 residues from cysteine through phenylalanine. Only the CDR3 DNA is retained, 42 bases long and in frame from the first base. V gives up 1 base and J gives up 1 base, and the segment between their germline ends measures 7 bases. From a lookup of the germline V gene (reference sequence), CDR1 and CDR2 are SEHNR and FQNEAQ. To prepare the library, the immunoSEQ multiplex PCR assay was applied. In most patients, genomic DNA was isolated using the Qiagen DNeasy Blood and Tissue Kit and sent frozen to Adaptive Biotechnologies for TCR sequencing. For most patients, genomic DNA was subjected to high-throughput TCR-beta CDR3 sequencing by Adaptive Biotechnologies. The paper's data handling went like this. Adaptive's ImmunoSEQ software was the source of the TCR sequencing data for 18 patients, while a few other patients were processed with MiXCR and VDJtools. To correct CD4 versus CD8 sorting errors, any sequence found in both subsets at a frequency ratio below 5:1 was removed. CDR3 nucleotide sequences shared by donor and recipient were removed because the origin of these sequences could not be assigned. To count as alloreactive, a clone needed at least 2-fold expansion over unstimulated cells and a minimum CFSE-low frequency of 0.002% (template counts) or 0.001% (read counts). Clones were considered mappable if detected in sequenced pre-transplant spleen, lymph node, or MLR CFSE-low populations of the donor or recipient. Cumulative frequency of alloreactive clones was calculated as a percentage of all sequences weighted by copy number. Here the immuneACCESS table is served through TCRdb, limited to in-frame sequences with V and J called. Missing clones are a known gap in these copies; in checked studies unresolved V genes cover under half, and the rest lacks a known reason. From that table come the V and J calls and clone size; the DNA was used to work out D and trimming. Across this sample there are approximately 90,000 clones, with around nine tenths seen only once. The ten largest make up 5.5% to 7% of the sample.

Recombination joined TRBV7-9 with TRBJ1-1; the D gene is perhaps TRBD1, on 5 matching bases. Sequences were derived from unstimulated CD8+ T cells sorted from spleen or lymph node cells, sampled before intestinal transplant. This clonotype was sampled from a human donor who received an intestinal transplant. The DNA sequence reads TGTGCCAGCAGCTTAGGGGGGACGAACACTGAAGCTTTCTTT. It translates as CASSLGGTNTEAFF.